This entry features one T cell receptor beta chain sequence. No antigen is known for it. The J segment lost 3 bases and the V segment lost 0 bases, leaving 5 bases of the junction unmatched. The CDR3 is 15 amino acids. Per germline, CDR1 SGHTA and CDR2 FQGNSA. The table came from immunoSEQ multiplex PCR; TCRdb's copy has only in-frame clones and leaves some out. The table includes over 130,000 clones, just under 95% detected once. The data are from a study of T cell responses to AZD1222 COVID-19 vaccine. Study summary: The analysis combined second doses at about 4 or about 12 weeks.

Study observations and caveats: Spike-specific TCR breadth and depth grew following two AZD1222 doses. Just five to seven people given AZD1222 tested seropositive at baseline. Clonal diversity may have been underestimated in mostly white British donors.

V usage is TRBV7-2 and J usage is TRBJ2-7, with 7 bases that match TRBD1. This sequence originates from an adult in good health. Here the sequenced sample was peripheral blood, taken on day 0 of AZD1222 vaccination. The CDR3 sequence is CASSLAQGTVYEQYF. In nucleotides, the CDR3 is TGTGCCAGCAGCTTAGCCCAGGGGACAGTCTACGAGCAGTACTTC.